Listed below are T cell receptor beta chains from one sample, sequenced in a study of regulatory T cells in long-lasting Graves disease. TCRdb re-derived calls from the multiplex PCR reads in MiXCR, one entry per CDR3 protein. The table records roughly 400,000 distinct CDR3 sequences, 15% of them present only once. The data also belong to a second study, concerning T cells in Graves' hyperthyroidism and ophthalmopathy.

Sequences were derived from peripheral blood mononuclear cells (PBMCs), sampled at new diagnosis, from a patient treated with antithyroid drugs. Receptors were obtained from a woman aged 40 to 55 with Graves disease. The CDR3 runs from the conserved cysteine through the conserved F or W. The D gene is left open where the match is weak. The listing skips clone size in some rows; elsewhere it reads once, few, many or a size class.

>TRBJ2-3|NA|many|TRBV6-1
CASPLRHVSTDTQYF
TGTGCCAGCCCCCTCCGACACGTTAGCACAGATACGCAGTATTTT
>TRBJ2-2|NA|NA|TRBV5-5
CASKLGRVDTGELFF
TGTGCCAGCAAGTTGGGCAGGGTGGACACCGGGGAGCTGTTTTTT
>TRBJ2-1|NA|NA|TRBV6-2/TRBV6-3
CASSPAGFNEQFF
TGTGCCAGCAGCCCGGCGGGGTTTAATGAGCAGTTCTTC
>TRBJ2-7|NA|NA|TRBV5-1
CASSGDSYYEQYF
TGCGCCAGCAGCGGGGACTCTTACTACGAGCAGTACTTC
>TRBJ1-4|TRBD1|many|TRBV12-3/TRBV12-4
CASGHRDRANFPPGEKLFF
TGTGCCAGCGGTCATAGGGACAGGGCTAACTTTCCTCCAGGAGAAAAACTGTTTTTT
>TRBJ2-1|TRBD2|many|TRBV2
CASSAPPLTSGSGYEQFF
TGTGCCAGCAGTGCCCCCCCCCTGACTAGCGGGAGTGGGTATGAGCAGTTCTTC
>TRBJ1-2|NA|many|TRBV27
CASSTLQGYGYTF
TGTGCCAGCAGTACCCTTCAGGGCTATGGCTACACCTTC
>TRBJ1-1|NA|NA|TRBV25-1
CASSEDWGASEAFF
TGTGCCAGCAGTGAGGACTGGGGGGCCTCTGAAGCTTTCTTT
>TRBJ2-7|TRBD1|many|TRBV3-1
CASSHPGTGPYEQYF
TGTGCCAGCAGCCATCCCGGGACAGGGCCCTACGAGCAGTACTTC
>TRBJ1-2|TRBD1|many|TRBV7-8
CASSTRQGPVRDGYTF
TGTGCCAGCAGCACTCGACAGGGCCCTGTAAGGGATGGCTACACCTTC
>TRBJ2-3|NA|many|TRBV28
CASRFSDTQYF
TGTGCCAGCAGGTTTTCAGATACGCAGTATTTT
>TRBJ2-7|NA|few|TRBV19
CASSPTKTGISSYEQYF
TGTGCCAGTAGTCCTACGAAGACCGGGATTAGCTCCTACGAGCAGTACTTC
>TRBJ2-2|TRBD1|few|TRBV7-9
CASSFRDRVITGELFF
TGTGCCAGCAGCTTCCGGGACAGGGTTATCACCGGGGAGCTGTTTTTT
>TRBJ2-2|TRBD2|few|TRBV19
CASSILAEVTGELFF
TGTGCCAGTAGTATACTAGCGGAGGTCACCGGGGAGCTGTTTTTT
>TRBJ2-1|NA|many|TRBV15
CATSRDLALANEQFF
TGTGCCACCAGCAGAGATTTGGCTTTAGCTAATGAGCAGTTCTTC
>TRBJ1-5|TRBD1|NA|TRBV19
CASSNPTGQEVDQPQHF
TGTGCCAGTAGTAACCCTACGGGACAGGAGGTCGATCAGCCCCAGCATTTT
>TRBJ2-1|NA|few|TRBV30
CAWSAGRNEQFF
TGTGCCTGGAGTGCCGGCCGGAATGAGCAGTTCTTC
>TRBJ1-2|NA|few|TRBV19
CASSSPGGYDGYTF
TGTGCCAGTAGTTCCCCTGGGGGGTACGATGGCTACACCTTC
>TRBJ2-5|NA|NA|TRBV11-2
CASSQNLETQYF
TGTGCCAGCAGCCAGAACCTAGAGACCCAGTACTTC
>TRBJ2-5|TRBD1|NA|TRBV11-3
CASSFLPGQGYQETQYF
TGTGCCAGCAGCTTTTTACCGGGACAGGGGTACCAAGAGACCCAGTACTTC
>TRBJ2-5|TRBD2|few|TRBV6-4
CASSAREGETQYF
TGTGCCAGCAGTGCCAGGGAGGGGGAGACCCAGTACTTC
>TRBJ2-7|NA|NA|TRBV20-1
CSARGQSDYEQYF
TGCAGTGCTAGAGGACAGTCTGACTACGAGCAGTACTTC
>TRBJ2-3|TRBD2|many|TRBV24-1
CATSDGAGDSDTQYF
TGTGCCACCAGTGATGGGGCGGGAGACTCAGATACGCAGTATTTT
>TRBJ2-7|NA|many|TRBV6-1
CASIAPGDSPYEQYF
TGTGCCAGCATCGCCCCCGGAGACAGTCCCTACGAGCAGTACTTC
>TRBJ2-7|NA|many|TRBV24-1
CATSDRGRGEQYF
TGTGCCACCAGTGACCGCGGACGGGGCGAGCAGTACTTC
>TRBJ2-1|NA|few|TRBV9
CASSVEYYNEQFF
TGTGCCAGCAGCGTAGAGTATTACAATGAGCAGTTCTTC
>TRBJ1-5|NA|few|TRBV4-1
CASSHPSTGKPQHF
TGCGCCAGCAGCCACCCTTCCACAGGGAAGCCCCAGCATTTT
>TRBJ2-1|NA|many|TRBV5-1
CASSLEDWVVNEQFF
TGCGCCAGCAGCTTGGAGGACTGGGTGGTCAATGAGCAGTTCTTC
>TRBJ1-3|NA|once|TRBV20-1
CSARVGGGNTIYF
TGCAGTGCTAGAGTGGGGGGCGGAAACACCATATATTTT
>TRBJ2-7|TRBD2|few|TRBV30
CAWGLLAGGEQYF
TGTGCCTGGGGTTTACTAGCGGGAGGCGAGCAGTACTTC
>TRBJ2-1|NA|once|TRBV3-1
CASSQDDVGTYNEQFF
TGTGCCAGCAGCCAAGATGATGTGGGTACCTACAATGAGCAGTTCTTC
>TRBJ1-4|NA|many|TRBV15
CATSRLQGTNEKLFF
TGTGCCACCAGCAGATTACAGGGAACTAATGAAAAACTGTTTTTT
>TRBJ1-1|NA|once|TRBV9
CASSVEAEVNTEAFF
TGTGCCAGCAGCGTAGAGGCGGAGGTGAACACTGAAGCTTTCTTT
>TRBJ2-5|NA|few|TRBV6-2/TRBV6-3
CASRQGASETQYF
TGTGCCAGCAGACAGGGCGCCTCGGAGACCCAGTACTTC
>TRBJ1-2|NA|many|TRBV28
CASTEGRNYGYTF
TGTGCCAGCACCGAGGGAAGGAACTATGGCTACACCTTC
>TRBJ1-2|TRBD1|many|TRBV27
CASRTGTGGARANYGYTF
TGTGCCAGCAGGACCGGGACAGGGGGCGCAAGGGCGAACTATGGCTACACCTTC
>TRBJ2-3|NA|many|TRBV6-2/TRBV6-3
CASSYQGTADTQYF
TGTGCCAGCAGTTACCAGGGGACCGCAGATACGCAGTATTTT
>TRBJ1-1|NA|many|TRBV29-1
CSVGRGLAEAFF
TGCAGCGTTGGACGGGGGCTTGCTGAAGCTTTCTTT
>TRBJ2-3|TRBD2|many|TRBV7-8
CASSPYWGGAADTQYF
TGTGCCAGCAGCCCTTATTGGGGGGGTGCGGCAGATACGCAGTATTTT
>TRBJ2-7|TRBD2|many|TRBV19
CASSLGTSAYEQYF
TGTGCCAGTAGCTTAGGGACTAGCGCCTACGAGCAGTACTTC
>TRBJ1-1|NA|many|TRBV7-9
CASSLGVKGLEAFF
TGTGCCAGCAGCTTAGGTGTAAAGGGGCTGGAAGCTTTCTTT
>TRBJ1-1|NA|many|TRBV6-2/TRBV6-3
CASSYARMNTEAFF
TGTGCCAGCAGTTACGCCAGGATGAACACTGAAGCTTTCTTT
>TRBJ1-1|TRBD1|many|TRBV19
CASSPTGALNTEAFF
TGTGCCAGTAGTCCTACAGGGGCCTTGAACACTGAAGCTTTCTTT
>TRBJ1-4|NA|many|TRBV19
CASSIGGGSNEKLFF
TGTGCCAGTAGTATCGGGGGGGGATCTAATGAAAAACTGTTTTTT